These 4 T cell receptor beta chains share one sample of origin, sequenced in a study of blood T cell repertoires in COVID-19. Measured with immunoSEQ multiplex PCR; TCRdb has only the in-frame clones, and not every one. The sample contains 200,000 to 250,000 clones, 65% to 85% of which appear only once. Sequencing was done on a sample of PBMCs or T cells enriched from blood (not recorded which). The source is a young man with acute COVID-19.

The V and J genes are TRBV19 and TRBJ1-6; D remains ambiguous. The CDR3 totals 18 residues. Trimming cost V 4 bases and J 0 bases, with 16 bases left between them. Germline V gene data show CDR1 as LNHDA and CDR2 as SQIVND (reference sequence). The DNA of the CDR3 is TGTGCCAGTAGTACCTCGGTGATCCTGAGCTCCTATAATTCACCCCTCCACTTT. This translates into CASSTSVILSSYNSPLHF.

V and J are TRBV18 and TRBJ1-1; 8 bases agree with TRBD1. CDR1 and CDR2 from the germline V gene are KGHSH and LQKENI. V was clipped by 3 bases and J by 3 bases; unmatched bases: 6. The CDR3 is made up of 15 amino acids. CDR3 loop: CASSPDRDFYTEAFF. The CDR3 DNA sequence: TGTGCCAGCTCACCGGACAGGGACTTCTACACTGAAGCTTTCTTT.

The CDR3 protein is CASSHALGGGYTF. The CDR3 region has the DNA TGTGCCAGCAGCCACGCCCTGGGGGGTGGCTACACCTTC. The chain recombines TRBV7-9 with TRBJ1-2; D perhaps matches TRBD1 (5 bases). The germline V gene encodes CDR1 SEHNR and CDR2 FQNEAQ (reference sequence). This CDR3 has 13 amino acids. V lost 5 bases, J lost 7 bases, and 14 bases lay in between. Full variable domain (rest looked up from reference TRBV7-9 and TRBJ1-2): DTGVSQNPRHKITKRGQNVTFRCDPISEHNRLYWYRQTLGQGPEFLTYFQNEAQLEKSRLLSDRFSAERPKGSFSTLEIQRTEQGDSAMYLCASSHALGGGYTFGSGTRLTVV.

The V gene is TRBV13, the J gene TRBJ1-3; no clear D gene. V lost 0 bases and J lost 3, with 9 bases in between. The CDR3 has 15 residues. CDR1 PRHDT and CDR2 FYEKMQ come from the germline V gene (reference sequence). The CDR3 here is CASSLGGFFGNTIYF. The CDR3 DNA reads TGTGCCAGCAGCTTAGGTGGCTTCTTTGGAAACACCATATATTTT.